These 11 T cell receptor beta chains came from one sample sequenced in a study of T-cell reconstitution after alpha-beta-depleted transplantation in children. Preparation of the TCRbeta library used unique molecular identifiers. TCRdb re-derived calls from the PCR reads in MiXCR, one entry per CDR3 protein. The sample holds about 580,000 distinct CDR3 sequences, roughly a quarter seen once. This material consisted of PBMCs, taken before TCRalphabeta/CD19-depleted stem cell transplant. These receptors were taken from a boy under two years old with Wiskott-Aldrich syndrome, due to receive a stem cell transplant.

J is TRBJ2-3 and V is TRBV20-1; 10 bases are a match to TRBD1. The CDR3 runs 14 residues. J gave up 4 bases and V 6 bases, and 7 bases lay outside the gene matches. The V gene's germline CDR1 is DFQATT and CDR2 SNEGSKA (reference sequence). Here the CDR3 reads CSARDRGSADTQYF. CDR3 bases: TGCAGTGCGCGGGACAGGGGAAGCGCAGATACGCAGTATTTT.

This chain uses TRBV11-2 with TRBJ2-7, with 10 nucleotides matching TRBD1. The length of the CDR3 is 15 residues. V was pared by 0 bases and J by 4 bases, with 3 bases of the junction left unmatched. CDR1 and CDR2 (germline): SGHAT, FQNNGV. The CDR3 is CASSLEGTGAYEQYF. CDR3 DNA: TGTGCCAGCAGCTTAGAAGGGACAGGGGCGTACGAGCAGTACTTC.

This clonotype was seen a few times. The rearrangement links TRBV9 to TRBJ2-3; no clear D gene. In germline, CDR1 is SGDLS, CDR2 YYNGEE. The CDR3 runs to 14 residues. Trimming removed 3 bases at V and 2 bases at J, with 10 bases between. CDR3 nucleotide sequence: TGTGCCAGCAGCGATGGACGATTCACAGATACGCAGTATTTT. Amino acids: CASSDGRFTDTQYF.

This chain connects TRBV9 to TRBJ2-7; a weak D match, TRBD2 (5 bases). Germline CDR1 reads SGDLS; CDR2 reads YYNGEE. The CDR3 length is 17 residues. Between the trimmed V and J ends, which lost 4 bases and 0 bases, there was a span of 20 bases. This chain's CDR3 is CASSPTGLGRVSYEQYF. The CDR3 nucleotides are TGTGCCAGCAGCCCAACCGGACTCGGGCGGGTCTCCTACGAGCAGTACTTC. Looking up the rest from reference TRBV9 and TRBJ2-7 gives the full variable domain: DSGVTQTPKHLITATGQRVTLRCSPRSGDLSVYWYQQSLDQGLQFLIQYYNGEERAKGNILERFSAQQFPDLHSELNLSSLELGDSALYFCASSPTGLGRVSYEQYFGPGTRLTVT.

This clonotype has only a few counts. The CDR3 region has the DNA TGCAGTGCTAGCCTTACGGGGGGGGCTTACACAGATACGCAGTATTTT. Translating it yields CSASLTGGAYTDTQYF. The gene calls are TRBV20-1 and TRBJ2-3, with 8 positions matching TRBD2. Trimming at V came to 3 bases and at J to 2 bases, leaving 10 bases not matched to a gene. CDR3 length: 16 amino acids. Germline V gives CDR1 DFQATT, CDR2 SNEGSKA (reference sequence).

The CDR3 region has the DNA TGCGCCAGCAGCTTGGCCGTCGGCAGCTCTGGAAACACCATATATTTT. This codes for CASSLAVGSSGNTIYF. This chain connects TRBV5-1 to TRBJ1-3; no definite D call. In germline, CDR1 is SGHRS, CDR2 YFSETQ. The length of the CDR3 is 16 residues. Trimming removed 0 bases at V and 0 bases at J, with 10 bases between. Complete variable domain (other parts from reference TRBV5-1 and TRBJ1-3): KAGVTQTPRYLIKTRGQQVTLSCSPISGHRSVSWYQQTPGQGLQFLFEYFSETQRNKGNFPGRFSGRQFSNSRSEMNVSTLELGDSALYLCASSLAVGSSGNTIYFGEGSWLTVV.

A few counts support this clonotype. The CDR3 loop is CASNGGQGRGEQYF. The DNA for the CDR3 is TGCGCCAGCAATGGGGGACAGGGGAGAGGCGAGCAGTACTTC. This chain links TRBV5-1 with TRBJ2-7, with TRBD1 identical over 10 bases. CDR1 and CDR2 (germline): SGHRS, YFSETQ. The CDR3 length is 14 residues. Trimming removed 6 bases from V and 6 bases from J; junction bases left unmatched: 9.

The chain couples TRBV20-1 to TRBJ2-3; D is perhaps TRBD2 (5 bases). Deletions cut 6 bases from V and 0 bases from J, with 16 bases between. Germline-derived CDR1 and CDR2 are DFQATT and SNEGSKA (reference sequence). This CDR3 contains 15 residues. CDR3 DNA: TGCAGTGCCACCCCCTTGGGGAGTAGCACAGATACGCAGTATTTT. Amino acids: CSATPLGSSTDTQYF.

The chain is built from TRBV29-1 and TRBJ2-7, with TRBD1 as a possible D gene (6 bases). The germline V gene has CDR1 SQVTM and CDR2 ANQGSEA. The CDR3 has 12 amino acids. V was clipped by 8 bases and J by 7 bases, with 18 bases between them. CDR3 nucleotides: TGCAGCTTCTCCAGGGGAATGGAAGAGCAGTACTTC. Translated: CSFSRGMEEQYF.

This chain uses TRBV12-3 or TRBV12-4 with TRBJ2-7; D may correspond to TRBD1 or TRBD2 (6 bases each). Trimming removed 2 bases from V and 2 bases from J, with 13 bases in between. The CDR3 loop spans 15 amino acids. The CDR3 DNA reads as TGTGCCAGCAGTTTAAAGGGGGGTTGGACCTACGAGCAGTACTTC. It encodes CASSLKGGWTYEQYF.

J is TRBJ2-2 and V is TRBV2; TRBD2 might be the D (6 bases). V lost 6 bases and J lost 8, with 16 bases in between. The CDR3 loop spans 14 amino acids. Per the germline V gene, CDR1 is SNHLY and CDR2 is FYNNEI. The CDR3 loop is CASRGRLVGGELFF. CDR3 in DNA: TGTGCCAGCAGAGGGCGACTAGTCGGTGGGGAGCTGTTTTTT.